The rows below give T cell receptor beta chains drawn from one sample of a study of T cells in Graves' hyperthyroidism and ophthalmopathy. TCRdb processed the multiplex PCR reads anew with MiXCR; each CDR3 protein has one entry. The data hold around 450,000 distinct CDR3 sequences, with approximately 15% observed a single time. Material: blood. Every receptor here comes from a woman aged 18 to 35 with Graves' hyperthyroidism. The CDR3 runs from the conserved cysteine through the conserved F or W. The D gene is left open where the match is weak. Expanded clones get a size class; other rows say once, few or many, or leave the size out.

V gene	clone size	J gene	D gene	CDR3 protein	CDR3 DNA
TRBV12-3/TRBV12-4	many	TRBJ1-2	NA	CASSLEAWRNYGYTF	TGTGCCAGCAGTTTGGAGGCCTGGAGAAACTATGGCTACACCTTC
TRBV12-3/TRBV12-4	many	TRBJ1-2	NA	CATGGGMNYGYTF	TGTGCCACCGGGGGTGGCATGAACTATGGCTACACCTTC
TRBV3-1	many	TRBJ2-1	NA	CASSQDYSTEQFF	TGTGCCAGCAGCCAAGATTACAGCACCGAGCAGTTCTTC
TRBV2	NA	TRBJ1-1	NA	CASQVQVRAFF	TGTGCCAGCCAGGTCCAAGTAAGAGCTTTCTTT
TRBV5-1	many	TRBJ1-1	NA	CASSSLPTSKAAEAFF	TGCGCCAGCAGCTCGCTACCGACATCGAAGGCCGCTGAAGCTTTCTTT
TRBV12-3/TRBV12-4	NA	TRBJ2-3	TRBD2	CASRQLAGVTDTQYF	TGTGCCAGCAGACAACTAGCGGGAGTCACAGATACGCAGTATTTT
TRBV18	few	TRBJ1-1	NA	CASSLTVGVNTEAFF	TGTGCCAGCTCACTGACAGTGGGGGTGAACACTGAAGCTTTCTTT
TRBV24-1	NA	TRBJ2-7	NA	CATSDPVPLWRIYEQYF	TGTGCCACCAGTGATCCGGTACCACTCTGGAGAATCTACGAGCAGTACTTC
TRBV6-1	many	TRBJ2-5	NA	CASRPLAGNQETQYF	TGTGCCAGCAGGCCGCTGGCAGGGAATCAAGAGACCCAGTACTTC
TRBV20-1	NA	TRBJ2-5	TRBD2	CSASSTSGSQETQYF	TGCAGTGCTAGTTCCACTAGCGGGTCCCAAGAGACCCAGTACTTC
TRBV9	NA	TRBJ2-1	NA	CASSVGGGPYNEQFF	TGTGCCAGCAGCGTAGGGGGGGGGCCTTACAATGAGCAGTTCTTC
TRBV24-1	many	TRBJ2-1	TRBD1	CATSDPGTGSSYNEQFF	TGTGCCACCAGTGATCCCGGGACAGGCAGCTCCTACAATGAGCAGTTCTTC
TRBV4-1	NA	TRBJ1-1	TRBD1	CASSRYRGYTEAFF	TGCGCCAGCAGCCGCTACAGGGGGTACACTGAAGCTTTCTTT
TRBV10-3	NA	TRBJ2-3	TRBD1	CAISANTGTGADTQYF	TGTGCCATCAGTGCAAACACCGGGACAGGGGCAGATACGCAGTATTTT
TRBV6-1	many	TRBJ2-2	NA	CASRNGGRETGELFF	TGTGCCAGCAGAAACGGGGGGCGCGAAACCGGGGAGCTGTTTTTT
TRBV6-2/TRBV6-3	NA	TRBJ2-1	NA	CASGVGNEQFF	TGTGCCAGCGGGGTCGGGAATGAGCAGTTCTTC
TRBV9	many	TRBJ2-2	NA	CASSVAGNGITGELFF	TGTGCCAGCAGCGTAGCCGGGAACGGAATCACCGGGGAGCTGTTTTTT
TRBV20-1	NA	TRBJ2-5	TRBD2	CSAGPEREVQETQYF	TGCAGTGCTGGACCCGAGCGGGAGGTACAAGAGACCCAGTACTTC
TRBV24-1	NA	TRBJ2-2	NA	CATRADTGELFF	TGTGCCACCAGGGCGGACACCGGGGAGCTGTTTTTT
TRBV5-1	NA	TRBJ2-3	TRBD2	CATHPLAGVTDTQYF	TGCGCCACCCATCCGCTAGCGGGAGTGACAGATACGCAGTATTTT
TRBV19	NA	TRBJ2-2	NA	CASSIADGELFF	TGTGCCAGTAGTATAGCGGACGGGGAGCTGTTTTTT
TRBV13	NA	TRBJ1-2	NA	CASSYSGTRVHGYTF	TGTGCCAGCAGTTACTCGGGAACTCGGGTCCATGGCTACACCTTC
TRBV20-1	few	TRBJ1-4	NA	CSARQPTNEKLFF	TGCAGTGCAAGACAGCCAACTAATGAAAAACTGTTTTTT
TRBV5-5	NA	TRBJ2-1	TRBD1	CASSQTGTGGNNEQFF	TGTGCCAGCAGCCAGACCGGGACAGGGGGGAACAATGAGCAGTTCTTC
TRBV28	NA	TRBJ2-1	NA	CANSPVLLDSSYNEQFF	TGTGCCAACAGTCCCGTTCTACTTGATAGCTCCTACAATGAGCAGTTCTTC
TRBV3-1	many	TRBJ2-2	TRBD2	CASSGGPGGELFF	TGTGCCAGCTCGGGAGGGCCTGGCGGGGAGCTGTTTTTT
TRBV11-2	many	TRBJ2-1	NA	CASSTRVEAEQFF	TGTGCCAGCAGCACCCGAGTCGAAGCCGAGCAGTTCTTC
TRBV6-2/TRBV6-3	many	TRBJ1-5	NA	CASSPTGYQPQHF	TGTGCCAGCAGCCCTACTGGTTACCAGCCCCAGCATTTT
TRBV9	many	TRBJ2-1	TRBD1	CASSVVTGSSYNEQFF	TGTGCCAGCAGCGTAGTGACAGGGAGCTCCTACAATGAGCAGTTCTTC
TRBV5-5	many	TRBJ2-3	NA	CASSLEGVADTQYF	TGTGCCAGCAGCTTGGAGGGGGTTGCAGATACGCAGTATTTT
TRBV4-3	NA	TRBJ2-7	TRBD2	CASSQATSGRSYEQYF	TGCGCCAGCAGCCAAGCGACTAGCGGGAGGTCGTACGAGCAGTACTTC
TRBV29-1	NA	TRBJ2-7	NA	CSVLTGPYEQYF	TGCAGCGTCCTCACAGGGCCCTACGAGCAGTACTTC
TRBV7-9	many	TRBJ1-2	TRBD1	CASSFADRDYGYTF	TGTGCCAGCAGCTTCGCGGACAGGGACTATGGCTACACCTTC
TRBV10-3	few	TRBJ1-6	NA	CAIGRPGPAGESPLHF	TGTGCCATCGGTCGGCCAGGCCCGGCGGGGGAGTCACCCCTCCACTTT
TRBV6-2/TRBV6-3	many	TRBJ2-5	TRBD2	CASSIGTSGSGETQYF	TGTGCCAGCAGCATCGGGACTAGCGGGAGTGGAGAGACCCAGTACTTC
TRBV11-2	NA	TRBJ2-3	NA	CASSLRRITDTQYF	TGTGCCAGCAGCTTAAGGCGGATCACAGATACGCAGTATTTT
TRBV18	NA	TRBJ2-1	TRBD2	CASSPKGLAGGPSDNEQFF	TGTGCCAGCTCGCCGAAGGGACTAGCGGGAGGGCCCTCCGACAATGAGCAGTTCTTC
TRBV28	many	TRBJ2-7	TRBD1	CASSFPPRQGAFYEQYF	TGTGCCAGCAGTTTCCCCCCCCGACAGGGAGCTTTCTACGAGCAGTACTTC
TRBV6-1	many	TRBJ2-5	TRBD2	CASSPGAGVSETQYF	TGTGCCAGCAGTCCTGGAGCGGGAGTCTCAGAGACCCAGTACTTC
TRBV3-1	NA	TRBJ1-2	NA	CASSQEKYARANYGYTF	TGTGCCAGCAGCCAAGAAAAGTATGCCAGAGCGAACTATGGCTACACCTTC
TRBV9	NA	TRBJ1-1	NA	CASSLTGVMNTEAFF	TGTGCCAGCAGCCTCACTGGGGTTATGAACACTGAAGCTTTCTTT
TRBV9	once	TRBJ2-1	NA	CASSGRVNEQFF	TGTGCCAGCAGCGGAAGAGTCAATGAGCAGTTCTTC
TRBV10-3	many	TRBJ1-2	NA	CAISELSTFITRYTF	TGTGCCATCAGTGAGTTGTCCACTTTCATTACGCGCTACACCTTC
TRBV7-6	NA	TRBJ2-3	TRBD2	CASSPRPATSGGTYTQYF	TGTGCCAGCAGCCCCCGCCCCGCTACTAGCGGGGGGACCTATACGCAGTATTTT
TRBV7-8	many	TRBJ2-1	NA	CASSFPVKSRPSYNEQFF	TGTGCCAGCAGCTTTCCAGTTAAGAGCCGCCCTTCTTACAATGAGCAGTTCTTC
TRBV4-3	few	TRBJ2-1	NA	CASSQAGRGMGDEQFF	TGCGCCAGCAGCCAAGCGGGCAGGGGAATGGGTGATGAGCAGTTCTTC
TRBV18	many	TRBJ1-1	NA	CASSPRPNTEAFF	TGTGCCAGCTCACCACGACCGAACACTGAAGCTTTCTTT
TRBV10-2	many	TRBJ2-7	TRBD2	CASSGTSATYEQYF	TGCGCCAGCAGTGGGACTAGCGCCACCTACGAGCAGTACTTC
TRBV29-1	NA	TRBJ2-1	TRBD2	CSVEGVAGVIFYNEQFF	TGCAGCGTTGAAGGAGTAGCGGGAGTTATTTTCTACAATGAGCAGTTCTTC
TRBV28	NA	TRBJ2-1	TRBD2	CASSSTSGRVGNEQFF	TGTGCCAGCAGTTCGACTAGCGGGAGGGTGGGGAATGAGCAGTTCTTC
TRBV7-2	many	TRBJ2-7	NA	CASSGPGNRELRIYEQYF	TGTGCCAGCAGCGGCCCAGGTAATAGAGAACTACGCATCTACGAGCAGTACTTC
TRBV12-3/TRBV12-4	NA	TRBJ2-2	TRBD2	CASSSPAGTSGVRGGELFF	TGTGCCAGCAGTTCCCCCGCCGGGACTAGCGGAGTAAGGGGGGGGGAGCTGTTTTTT
TRBV12-3/TRBV12-4	NA	TRBJ2-3	TRBD2	CASRGLGLSTDTQYF	TGTGCCAGCAGGGGACTAGGCCTGAGCACAGATACGCAGTATTTT
TRBV6-1	NA	TRBJ1-4	TRBD1	CASRTGANEKLFF	TGTGCCAGCCGGACAGGGGCTAATGAAAAACTGTTTTTT